The 23 T cell receptor beta chains below all came from one sample that was sequenced in a study of cytomegalovirus exposure and HLA in healthy donors (dated by TCRdb to the late 2010s). Libraries were constructed by the immunoSEQ multiplex PCR assay. For the multiplex PCR, a mixture combining 60 forward primers for TCR Vbeta segments and 13 reverse primers for TCR Jbeta segments was used. TCRdb provides this immuneACCESS table in a form limited to in-frame rearrangements. Some clones are lacking; in checked studies, under half of them reflect an unresolved V gene, and why the rest are absent is not known. In this sample the table shows 200,000 to 250,000 clones, about 89% of which occur a single time. 1% of the sample is taken by the ten largest. The sequencing input was PBMCs. The receptors here all came from a woman in her late teens or twenties in good health and CMV-seronegative.

The V and J genes are TRBV11-2 and TRBJ2-1, with TRBD2 matching 12 bases. Trimming cost V 0 bases and J 3 bases; bases outside gene matches: 6. Looked up from germline, CDR1 is SGHAT and CDR2 is FQNNGV. This CDR3 has 18 amino acids. The CDR3 DNA is TGTGCCAGCAGCTTAGACGGGATACTAGCGGGAGGCTACAATGAGCAGTTCTTC. It translates to CASSLDGILAGGYNEQFF.

V gene TRBV2 combines with J gene TRBJ2-3; tentatively, D is TRBD2 (5 bases). The CDR3 is 15 amino acids. V gave up 7 bases and J gave up 4 bases, with 18 bases separating them. In germline, CDR1 is SNHLY, CDR2 FYNNEI. Written as DNA, the CDR3 is TGTGCCAGCAACCTCAACGGGGTCGGGCCAGATACGCAGTATTTT. It translates to CASNLNGVGPDTQYF.

The chain recombines TRBV6-6 with TRBJ1-1; TRBD1 might be the D (6 bases). Trimming stripped 0 bases from V and 5 bases from J, with 13 bases between. The V gene's germline CDR1 is MNHNY and CDR2 SVGAGI (reference sequence). CDR3 length: 15 residues. CDR3 nucleotides: TGTGCCAGCAGTTACTCGAATGCAGGGGATACTGAAGCTTTCTTT. Translation: CASSYSNAGDTEAFF.

This CDR3 reads CASSLKLPSGNTIYF. Here the CDR3 DNA reads TGTGCCAGCAGTTTAAAGCTGCCTTCTGGAAACACCATATATTTT. The chain has TRBV28 and TRBJ1-3; D remains ambiguous. The germline V and J ends were trimmed by 2 bases and 1 base, with 9 bases remaining between them. The CDR3 loop spans 15 amino acids. Germline V gives CDR1 MDHEN, CDR2 SYDVKM.

This sequence joins TRBV18 and TRBJ2-2; 7 positions agree with TRBD1. The germline gives CDR1 KGHSH, CDR2 LQKENI. The CDR3 sequence is 16 residues long. Germline trimming cut 2 bases from V and 3 bases from J; bases unmatched to any gene: 6. The CDR3, as DNA: TGTGCCAGCTCACCAAAGGGGGCCATGGACACCGGGGAGCTGTTTTTT. Protein sequence: CASSPKGAMDTGELFF.

The rearrangement uses TRBV18 and TRBJ2-3, with TRBD1 identical over 9 bases. With 3 bases clipped from V and 2 bases from J, the junction kept 9 bases outside the gene matches. Germline V lookup: CDR1 KGHSH, CDR2 LQKENI. This CDR3 has 17 amino acids. CDR3 sequence: CASSPFLTGGDTDTQYF. Written as DNA, the CDR3 is TGTGCCAGCTCACCCTTTCTGACAGGGGGAGACACAGATACGCAGTATTTT.

This sequence joins TRBV19 and TRBJ1-2, with 8 bases matching TRBD1. V was clipped by 9 bases and J by 6 bases; unmatched bases: 15. The CDR3 has 15 residues. From germline, CDR1 is LNHDA and CDR2 SQIVND (reference sequence). The DNA for the CDR3 is TGTGCCAGCCAAACACAACACGGACAGGGAAATGGCTACACCTTC. Its translation is CASQTQHGQGNGYTF.

This chain joins TRBV7-8 and TRBJ2-2; possible D gene TRBD1, 6 bases. This CDR3 is 16 amino acids long. Trimming took 0 bases from V and 4 from J, leaving 12 bases between them. Germline V gives CDR1 SGHVS, CDR2 FQNEAQ. CDR3 nucleotide sequence: TGTGCCAGCAGCTTAGCCAGGGGTCACGGCACCGGGGAGCTGTTTTTT. It is translated as CASSLARGHGTGELFF. Filled out from reference TRBV7-8 and TRBJ2-2, the complete variable domain reads GAGVSQSPRYKVAKRGQDVALRCDPISGHVSLFWYQQALGQGPEFLTYFQNEAQLDKSGLPSDRFFAERPEGSVSTLKIQRTQQEDSAVYLCASSLARGHGTGELFFGEGSRLTVL.

V is TRBV11-3 and J is TRBJ2-3; the match to TRBD2 covers 11 bases. CDR1 is SGHNT and CDR2 is YENEEA in the germline V gene. Trimming cost V 5 bases and J 0 bases; bases outside gene matches: 13. The CDR3 has 19 residues. CDR3 loop: CASSLGAVAGGSSTDTQYF. As DNA, the CDR3 is TGTGCCAGCAGCCTGGGTGCGGTAGCGGGAGGGTCTAGCACAGATACGCAGTATTTT. Combining the CDR3 with reference TRBV11-3 and TRBJ2-3 gives the whole variable domain EAGVVQSPRYKIIEKKQPVAFWCNPISGHNTLYWYLQNLGQGPELLIRYENEEAVDDSQLPKDRFSAERLKGVDSTLKIQPAELGDSAVYLCASSLGAVAGGSSTDTQYFGPGTRLTVL.

Worth noting for this clone: Relative to the germline gene, one junction end is altered; a read error may explain this. The chain combines TRBV11-2 with TRBJ1-1; D is ambiguous. Germline V gene data show CDR1 as SGHAT and CDR2 as FQNNGV. This CDR3 has 15 residues. The CDR3 reads CASSLDGRGGTEAFF. The CDR3 nucleotides read TGTGCCAGCAGCCTAGACGGACGAGGAGGGACTGAAGCTTTCTTT.

The chain employs TRBV27 and TRBJ2-1, with 9 bases that match TRBD1. V was pared by 11 bases and J by 7 bases, with 12 bases of the junction left unmatched. Germline CDR1 reads MNHEY; CDR2 reads SMNVEV (reference sequence). The CDR3 extends over 14 amino acids. Here the CDR3 DNA reads TGTGCCGCGGCCGGGACAGGGAATGGGAATGAGCAGTTCTTC. It translates to CAAAGTGNGNEQFF.

The table lists this clone with a count of one. The CDR3 DNA follows: TGCAGCACGAGGACAGGGGGCTTTGTGAACACTGAAGCTTTCTTT. This gives the protein CSTRTGGFVNTEAFF. The J gene is TRBJ1-1, the V gene TRBV29-1; TRBD1 agrees at 11 bases. The CDR3 extends over 15 amino acids. Germline loops: CDR1 SQVTM, CDR2 ANQGSEA. With 8 bases clipped from V and 0 bases from J, the junction kept 8 bases outside the gene matches.

In its sample, this clone was seen once. The chain recombines TRBV10-3 with TRBJ1-2; 8 nucleotides match TRBD1. The CDR3 extends over 18 amino acids. Germline loops: CDR1 ENHRY, CDR2 SYGVKD. The trim removed 6 bases at V and 1 base at J, leaving 16 bases unmatched. The CDR3 DNA is TGTGCCATCAGAACCTCCCCTGGACAGGGCCGAGGTAACTATGGCTACACCTTC. Translated, it gives CAIRTSPGQGRGNYGYTF.

The chain has TRBV29-1 and TRBJ1-1, with D possibly TRBD1 on 5 matching bases. The CDR3 extends over 12 amino acids. Germline loops: CDR1 SQVTM, CDR2 ANQGSEA. V was trimmed by 5 bases and J by 1 base, leaving 8 bases between them. In DNA form, the CDR3 reads TGCAGCGTTATACAGGAGAACACTGAAGCTTTCTTT. Encoded protein: CSVIQENTEAFF.

This clone was counted a single time. The rearrangement links TRBV5-4 to TRBJ1-1, with D uncertain. This CDR3 region has 14 residues. V was clipped by 6 bases and J by 1 base, with 13 bases between them. Germline CDR1 reads SGHNT; CDR2 reads YYREEE (reference sequence). CDR3 sequence: CASIQERGNTEAFF. The CDR3 DNA is TGTGCCAGCATCCAGGAACGGGGGAACACTGAAGCTTTCTTT.

This clone came up once. The gene calls are TRBV5-1 and TRBJ1-2; a weak D match, TRBD1 (5 bases). This CDR3 is built from 17 residues. The germline V gene has CDR1 SGHRS and CDR2 YFSETQ. V lost 1 base and J lost 6, with 22 bases in between. The CDR3 coding sequence is TGCGCCAGCAGCTTGACCATGGGAGGGGACGACCGGGATGGCTACACCTTC. This gives the protein CASSLTMGGDDRDGYTF.

The chain has TRBV7-8 and TRBJ1-6; 9 nucleotides match TRBD1. V was pared by 5 bases and J by 9 bases, with 8 bases of the junction left unmatched. The CDR3 sequence is 15 residues long. Per the germline V gene, CDR1 is SGHVS and CDR2 is FQNEAQ. The CDR3 is CASSPEQGAISPLHF. DNA of the CDR3: TGTGCCAGCAGCCCCGAACAGGGGGCCATTTCACCCCTCCACTTT.

The chain has TRBV7-9 and TRBJ1-2, with 9 bases identical to TRBD1. The V and J ends lost 5 bases and 6 bases, in that order; junction bases with no gene match: 13. This CDR3 has 16 residues. CDR1 and CDR2 from the germline V gene are SEHNR and FQNEAQ (reference sequence). CDR3 amino acids: CASSERRTGEVNGYTF. The CDR3 DNA follows: TGTGCCAGCAGCGAACGCCGGACAGGGGAGGTTAATGGCTACACCTTC.

This clone has just a few counts. This chain links TRBV19 with TRBJ1-2; the match to TRBD1 covers 10 bases. CDR3 length: 15 amino acids. J was trimmed by 2 bases and V by 5 bases; bases with no gene match: 5. The germline V gene encodes CDR1 LNHDA and CDR2 SQIVND (reference sequence). The CDR3 here is CASSPTGQGNYGYTF. CDR3 DNA: TGTGCCAGTAGTCCAACGGGACAGGGGAACTATGGCTACACCTTC.

The chain carries TRBV27 and TRBJ2-1; D call uncertain. V was cut by 3 bases and J by 9 bases, with 12 bases left in between. The CDR3 loop spans 13 amino acids. In germline, CDR1 is MNHEY, CDR2 SMNVEV (reference sequence). This chain's CDR3 is CASSFGSNFEQFF. CDR3 nucleotide sequence: TGTGCCAGCAGTTTCGGTAGCAATTTTGAGCAGTTCTTC.

V usage is TRBV7-9 and J usage is TRBJ1-6, with TRBD1 as a possible D gene (6 bases). The CDR3 length is 15 residues. Looked up from germline, CDR1 is SEHNR and CDR2 is FQNEAQ (reference sequence). Between the trimmed V and J ends, which lost 1 base and 9 bases, there was a span of 13 bases. In DNA, the CDR3 is TGTGCCAGCAGCTTAGACAGGGCTTGGGCTTCACCCCTCCACTTT. Protein sequence: CASSLDRAWASPLHF.

To note about this clone: Other DNA sequences of this sample code for an identical CDR3. The chain links TRBV27 to TRBJ1-5; possibly TRBD1 for D (6 bases). The CDR3 spans 13 residues. Germline assignment: CDR1 MNHEY and CDR2 SMNVEV (reference sequence). Trimming stripped 2 bases from V and 4 bases from J, with 6 bases between. The CDR3 here is CASSLQGNQPQHF. Here the CDR3 DNA reads TGTGCCAGCAGTTTACAGGGGAATCAGCCCCAGCATTTT.

The chain employs TRBV6-5 and TRBJ2-1, with a possible D match to TRBD1 (5 bases). This CDR3 has 13 amino acids. The germline V gene has CDR1 MNHEY and CDR2 SVGAGI. Trimming stripped 5 bases from V and 4 bases from J, with 9 bases between. CDR3 nucleotides: TGTGCCAGCAGTGACAGACTTTACAATGAGCAGTTCTTC. Its translation: CASSDRLYNEQFF.